These 30 T cell receptor beta chains share one sample of origin, sequenced in a study of blood T cell repertoires in COVID-19. Using immunoSEQ multiplex PCR, the repertoire was profiled, and TCRdb retains in-frame clones only, with some absent. The data contain about 170,000 clones, 80% to 95% of them singletons. Input material: peripheral blood. The receptors originated from a man aged 25 to 40 with COVID-19, enrolled during active disease.

This chain connects TRBV28 to TRBJ1-5; D is unclear. This CDR3 contains 13 residues. Germline values: CDR1 MDHEN, CDR2 SYDVKM. V was pared by 5 bases and J by 0 bases, with 5 bases between. CDR3 sequence: CASSLYSNQPQHF. The CDR3 DNA sequence: TGTGCCAGCAGTCTTTATAGCAATCAGCCCCAGCATTTT.

The chain is built from TRBV11-2 and TRBJ2-6; a weak D match, TRBD2 (6 bases). Looked up from germline, CDR1 is SGHAT and CDR2 is FQNNGV. V shed 1 base and J shed 1 base, with 11 bases lying between them. The CDR3 runs 17 residues. CDR3 sequence (DNA): TGTGCCAGCAGCTTAGGTGTCGGACTATCTGGGGCCAACGTCCTGACTTTC. Residues: CASSLGVGLSGANVLTF.

This sequence joins TRBV24-1 and TRBJ1-4; D perhaps matches TRBD1 (6 bases). The germline gives CDR1 KGHDR, CDR2 SFDVKD. The V gene lost 5 bases and the J gene lost 5 bases, with 11 bases spanning the gap. The CDR3 runs 14 residues. CDR3 protein: CATSAGTPNEKLFF. CDR3 coding DNA: TGTGCCACCAGTGCGGGGACACCGAATGAAAAACTGTTTTTT.

The V and J genes are TRBV19 and TRBJ2-7, with 8 nucleotides matching TRBD1. Per the germline V gene, CDR1 is LNHDA and CDR2 is SQIVND (reference sequence). The CDR3 sequence is 14 residues long. Trimming removed 5 bases from V and 4 bases from J; junction bases left unmatched: 7. Here the CDR3 reads CASSGGQVGYEQYF. CDR3 nucleotide sequence: TGTGCCAGTAGTGGGGGACAGGTCGGGTACGAGCAGTACTTC.

The chain joins TRBV2 to TRBJ2-1, with 7 bases aligning to TRBD2. The J segment lost 5 bases and the V segment lost 6 bases, leaving 7 bases of the junction unmatched. CDR3 length: 14 residues. Germline assignment: CDR1 SNHLY and CDR2 FYNNEI. DNA of the CDR3: TGTGCCAGCAGATCTACCGGGACTAACAATGAGCAGTTCTTC. This gives the protein CASRSTGTNNEQFF.

The chain is built from TRBV11-1 and TRBJ2-7, with 8 bases aligning to TRBD1. J was trimmed by 2 bases and V by 5 bases; bases with no gene match: 8. Looked up from germline, CDR1 is SGHAT and CDR2 is FQDESV (reference sequence). This CDR3 has 15 residues. CDR3 protein: CASSADRGPTYEQYF. DNA for the CDR3: TGTGCCAGCAGCGCCGACAGGGGTCCCACCTACGAGCAGTACTTC.

The genes are TRBV30 and TRBJ1-4, with 7 bases that match TRBD1. J was trimmed by 2 bases and V by 0 bases; bases with no gene match: 3. Germline V gene sequence: CDR1 GTSNPN, CDR2 SVGIG (reference sequence). CDR3 size: 15 residues. CDR3 loop: CAWSVRDSTNEKLFF. In DNA, the CDR3 is TGTGCCTGGAGTGTACGGGACAGTACTAATGAAAAACTGTTTTTT.

The gene calls are TRBV13 and TRBJ1-5; TRBD1 matches at 9 bases. This CDR3 has 17 amino acids. The junction had 12 bases not matched to a gene; V was cut back by 5 bases and J by 4 bases. Germline loops: CDR1 PRHDT, CDR2 FYEKMQ (reference sequence). The CDR3 loop is CASSMLRDRVGNQPQHF. The DNA of the CDR3 is TGTGCCAGCAGCATGCTCCGGGACAGGGTGGGTAATCAGCCCCAGCATTTT.

This chain links TRBV30 with TRBJ2-3, with 10 bases that match TRBD1. The CDR3 is 14 amino acids. J was trimmed by 3 bases and V by 2 bases; bases with no gene match: 2. From germline, CDR1 is GTSNPN and CDR2 SVGIG (reference sequence). CDR3 protein: CAWSSDRGTDTQYF. CDR3 bases: TGTGCCTGGAGTTCGGACAGGGGGACAGATACGCAGTATTTT.

This chain links TRBV9 with TRBJ1-1, with a weak D call TRBD1 (5 bases). CDR3 length: 14 residues. Between the trimmed V and J ends, which lost 3 bases and 1 base, there was a span of 10 bases. Per the germline V gene, CDR1 is SGDLS and CDR2 is YYNGEE. The chain's CDR3 is CASSARVGNTEAFF. The CDR3 DNA follows: TGTGCCAGCAGCGCCAGGGTGGGGAACACTGAAGCTTTCTTT.

The chain couples TRBV5-8 to TRBJ1-2; TRBD1 is a possible D gene (5 bases). V lost 0 bases, J lost 3 bases, and 12 bases lay in between. There are 15 residues in the CDR3. CDR1 is SGHTS and CDR2 is YDEGEE in the germline V gene. The CDR3: CASSLEGYSHYGYTF. In DNA, the CDR3 is TGTGCCAGCAGCTTGGAGGGGTACAGTCACTATGGCTACACCTTC.

This clone is a singleton in its sample. DNA of the CDR3: TGTGCCAGTAGTACGGGACTAGCGGGTTACTACGAGCAGTACTTC. This codes for CASSTGLAGYYEQYF. The chain is built from TRBV19 and TRBJ2-7, with 12 bases fitting TRBD2. This CDR3 region has 15 residues. Germline lookup yields CDR1 LNHDA and CDR2 SQIVND (reference sequence). With 4 bases clipped from V and 3 bases from J, the junction kept 4 bases outside the gene matches.

This chain uses TRBV24-1 with TRBJ1-2, with 7 nucleotides matching TRBD1. Germline CDR1 and CDR2: KGHDR and SFDVKD. The junction had 6 bases not matched to a gene; V was cut back by 3 bases and J by 6 bases. The CDR3 has 14 amino acids. The CDR3 DNA reads as TGTGCCACCAGTGATCCTAGTCAGGGGGATGGCTACACCTTC. It is translated as CATSDPSQGDGYTF.

V gene TRBV6-5 combines with J gene TRBJ1-1, with D possibly matching TRBD1 (6 bases). Trimming removed 2 bases at V and 4 bases at J, with 11 bases between. Germline assignment: CDR1 MNHEY and CDR2 SVGAGI. This CDR3 is 14 amino acids long. The CDR3 loop reads CASSYRDIGTEAFF. The CDR3 DNA reads as TGTGCCAGCAGTTACAGGGACATTGGCACTGAAGCTTTCTTT.

The rearrangement uses TRBV4-1 and TRBJ2-1, with 7 bases aligning to TRBD2. V trimming: 4 bases; J trimming: 2 bases; junction bases outside the gene matches: 11. This CDR3 is built from 17 residues. The germline V gene encodes CDR1 MGHRA and CDR2 YSYEKL. The CDR3 here is CASSPARGTPTYNEQFF. CDR3 DNA: TGCGCCAGCAGCCCCGCGCGGGGGACTCCTACCTACAATGAGCAGTTCTTC.

This clone was recorded once. The chain carries TRBV27 and TRBJ2-2; TRBD2 matches at 7 bases. The V and J ends lost 7 bases and 4 bases, in that order; junction bases with no gene match: 3. This CDR3 has 13 amino acids. Germline V gene lookup returns CDR1 MNHEY and CDR2 SMNVEV (reference sequence). The CDR3 here is CASTLAATGELFF. CDR3 nucleotide sequence: TGTGCCAGCACCCTAGCGGCCACCGGGGAGCTGTTTTTT.

V is TRBV27 and J is TRBJ1-1, with TRBD1 as a possible D gene (6 bases). V shed 6 bases and J shed 1 base, with 12 bases lying between them. The germline CDR1 and CDR2 sequences are MNHEY and SMNVEV (reference sequence). The CDR3 has 14 amino acids. The CDR3 sequence: CASRQGGQNTEAFF. The CDR3 DNA sequence: TGTGCCAGCAGACAGGGTGGTCAGAACACTGAAGCTTTCTTT.

The rearrangement uses TRBV19 and TRBJ1-1, with D tentatively TRBD1 (6 bases). Germline lookup yields CDR1 LNHDA and CDR2 SQIVND (reference sequence). The CDR3 contains 15 residues. Trimming cost V 7 bases and J 1 base, with 16 bases left between them. CDR3 coding DNA: TGTGCCAGTAAAGAATCGGACAGTGAGAACACTGAAGCTTTCTTT. This sequence encodes CASKESDSENTEAFF.

CDR3 sequence: CASSRDRGLLFSQYF. The DNA of the CDR3 is TGTGCCAGCAGCAGAGACAGGGGGCTCCTCTTTTCGCAGTATTTT. The V and J genes are TRBV14 and TRBJ2-3; the match to TRBD1 covers 10 bases. This CDR3 spans 15 amino acids. CDR1 is SGHDN and CDR2 is FVKESK in the germline V gene. The ends lost 5 bases at V and 10 bases at J; junction bases unmatched: 12.

As DNA, the CDR3 is TGTGCCATCAGTGAGTCGGGGCCCTCAGGTGACGAACAGCAGTACTTC. The encoded protein is CAISESGPSGDEQQYF. The chain has TRBV10-3 and TRBJ2-7; D possibly corresponds to TRBD1 (5 bases). The CDR3 is 16 amino acids. V was trimmed by 0 bases and J by 8 bases, leaving 20 bases between them. Germline V lookup: CDR1 ENHRY, CDR2 SYGVKD.

The rearrangement joins TRBV28 to TRBJ2-6, with a tentative D call TRBD1 (6 bases). This CDR3 contains 15 residues. The V end was cut by 6 bases, the J end by 1 base, with 10 bases between. Germline CDR1 and CDR2: MDHEN and SYDVKM. CDR3 sequence: CASSLTGSGANVLTF. The DNA for the CDR3 is TGTGCCAGCAGCCTGACAGGTTCTGGGGCCAACGTCCTGACTTTC.

The chain employs TRBV7-2 and TRBJ2-1; TRBD2 aligns across 10 bases. Germline loops: CDR1 SGHTA, CDR2 FQGNSA. The CDR3 length is 16 residues. The V segment lost 4 bases and the J segment 3 bases; nucleotides outside the gene matches: 6. The CDR3 here is CASSSRTSGYYNEQFF. The DNA of the CDR3 is TGTGCCAGCAGCTCCAGGACTAGCGGATACTACAATGAGCAGTTCTTC.

This clone was observed a handful of times. This chain joins TRBV4-2 and TRBJ2-6; 7 bases are shared with TRBD1. Trimming at V came to 0 bases and at J to 2 bases, leaving 1 base not matched to a gene. The V gene's germline CDR1 is LGHNA and CDR2 YNFKEQ. The CDR3 is made up of 16 amino acids. Here the CDR3 reads CASSQDQGAGANVLTF. CDR3 nucleotide sequence: TGTGCCAGCAGCCAAGATCAGGGGGCTGGGGCCAACGTCCTGACTTTC.

The chain has TRBV30 and TRBJ1-5, with D perhaps matching TRBD1 (6 bases). The CDR3 spans 13 residues. With 1 base removed from V and 2 bases from J, the gap between germline ends came to 6 bases. The germline V gene encodes CDR1 GTSNPN and CDR2 SVGIG (reference sequence). DNA for the CDR3: TGTGCCTGGAGTGCAGGGGGCAATCAGCCCCAGCATTTT. Translating it yields CAWSAGGNQPQHF.

The chain joins TRBV24-1 to TRBJ1-5, with TRBD1 matching 8 bases. Unmatched junction bases numbered 13, after V lost 3 bases and J lost 10 bases. Germline CDR1 and CDR2: KGHDR and SFDVKD. The CDR3 runs to 16 residues. The CDR3 nucleotides read TGTGCCACCAGTGATGGGATCGGACAGGGCGGACAACCCCAGCATTTT. Its translation: CATSDGIGQGGQPQHF.

The CDR3 bases are TGTGCCATCAGTGAGAGACGGGTTATGGGTGCAACTAATGAAAAACTGTTTTTT. It translates to CAISERRVMGATNEKLFF. V and J are TRBV10-3 and TRBJ1-4, with unresolved D. Looked up from germline, CDR1 is ENHRY and CDR2 is SYGVKD. Between the trimmed V and J ends, which lost 2 bases and 0 bases, there was a span of 16 bases. The CDR3 has 18 residues.

This chain joins TRBV7-2 and TRBJ2-7; tentatively, D is TRBD1 (6 bases). V was clipped by 1 base and J by 6 bases, with 22 bases between them. This CDR3 spans 17 amino acids. Germline-derived CDR1 and CDR2 are SGHTA and FQGNSA. The CDR3 here is CASSLGASLNTRGEQYF. CDR3 DNA sequence: TGTGCCAGCAGCTTAGGTGCTAGCTTAAACACCAGGGGCGAGCAGTACTTC.

This clone was observed once. The rearrangement joins TRBV15 to TRBJ1-6; D gene uncertain. Per germline, CDR1 LNHNV and CDR2 YYDKDF (reference sequence). The CDR3 is made up of 18 amino acids. V lost 1 base to trimming and J lost 1 base, with 14 bases between them. CDR3 bases: TGTGCCACCAGCAGAGCGGCACAGCCTAAGTCCTATAATTCACCCCTCCACTTT. The encoded protein is CATSRAAQPKSYNSPLHF.

V is TRBV27 and J is TRBJ2-1; TRBD1 agrees at 8 bases. CDR3 length: 15 residues. Germline CDR1 MNHEY, CDR2 SMNVEV (reference sequence). The junction had 6 bases not matched to a gene; V was cut back by 2 bases and J by 6 bases. CDR3 sequence (DNA): TGTGCCAGCAGTTTACGACAGGGGACCTCCAATGAGCAGTTCTTC. Protein product: CASSLRQGTSNEQFF.

This clone is a singleton in its sample. The chain links TRBV18 to TRBJ2-7; D unclear. From germline, CDR1 is KGHSH and CDR2 LQKENI. The CDR3 has 15 residues. V lost 3 bases, J lost 0 bases, and 12 bases lay in between. The CDR3 loop reads CASSPDLLLSYEQYF. The CDR3 nucleotides are TGTGCCAGCTCACCTGACCTACTACTCTCCTACGAGCAGTACTTC. Variable domain in full (rest from reference TRBV18 and TRBJ2-7): NAGVMQNPRHLVRRRGQEARLRCSPMKGHSHVYWYRQLPEEGLKFMVYLQKENIIDESGMPKERFSAEFPKEGPSILRIQQVVRGDSAAYFCASSPDLLLSYEQYFGPGTRLTVT.